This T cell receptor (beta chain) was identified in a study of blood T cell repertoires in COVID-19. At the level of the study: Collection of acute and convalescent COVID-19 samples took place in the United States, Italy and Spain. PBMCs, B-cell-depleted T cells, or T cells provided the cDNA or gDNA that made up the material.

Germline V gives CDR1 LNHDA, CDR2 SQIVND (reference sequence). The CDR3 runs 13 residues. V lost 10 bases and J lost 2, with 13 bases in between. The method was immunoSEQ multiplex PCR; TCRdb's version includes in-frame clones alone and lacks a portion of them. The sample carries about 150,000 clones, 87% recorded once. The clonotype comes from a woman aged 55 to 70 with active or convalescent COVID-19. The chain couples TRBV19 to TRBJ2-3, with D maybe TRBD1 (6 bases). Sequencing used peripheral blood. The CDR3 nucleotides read TGTGCCAAAGGGCAGGGGCTCACAGATACGCAGTATTTT. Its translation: CAKGQGLTDTQYF. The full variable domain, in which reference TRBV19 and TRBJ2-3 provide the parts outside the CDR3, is DGGITQSPKYLFRKEGQNVTLSCEQNLNHDAMYWYRQDPGQGLRLIYYSQIVNDFQKGDIAEGYSVSREKKESFPLTVTSAQKNPTAFYLCAKGQGLTDTQYFGPGTRLTVL.